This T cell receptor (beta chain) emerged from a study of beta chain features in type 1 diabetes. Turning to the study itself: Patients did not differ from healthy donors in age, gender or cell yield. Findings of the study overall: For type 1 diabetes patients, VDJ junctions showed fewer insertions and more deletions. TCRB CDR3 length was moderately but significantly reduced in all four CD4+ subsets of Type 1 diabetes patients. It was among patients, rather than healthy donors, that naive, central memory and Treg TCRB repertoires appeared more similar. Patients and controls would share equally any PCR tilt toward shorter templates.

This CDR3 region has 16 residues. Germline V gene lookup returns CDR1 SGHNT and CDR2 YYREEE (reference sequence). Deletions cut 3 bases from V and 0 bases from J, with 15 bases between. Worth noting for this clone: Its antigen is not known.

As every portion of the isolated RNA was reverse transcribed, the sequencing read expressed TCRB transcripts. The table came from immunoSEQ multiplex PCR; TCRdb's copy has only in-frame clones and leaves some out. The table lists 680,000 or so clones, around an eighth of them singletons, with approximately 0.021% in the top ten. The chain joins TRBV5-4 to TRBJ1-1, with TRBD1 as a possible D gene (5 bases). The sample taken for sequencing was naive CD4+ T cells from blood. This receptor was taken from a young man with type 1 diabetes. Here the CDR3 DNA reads TGTGCCAGCAGCTCAGGGACTGGGAACATGAACACTGAAGCTTTCTTT. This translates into CASSSGTGNMNTEAFF.